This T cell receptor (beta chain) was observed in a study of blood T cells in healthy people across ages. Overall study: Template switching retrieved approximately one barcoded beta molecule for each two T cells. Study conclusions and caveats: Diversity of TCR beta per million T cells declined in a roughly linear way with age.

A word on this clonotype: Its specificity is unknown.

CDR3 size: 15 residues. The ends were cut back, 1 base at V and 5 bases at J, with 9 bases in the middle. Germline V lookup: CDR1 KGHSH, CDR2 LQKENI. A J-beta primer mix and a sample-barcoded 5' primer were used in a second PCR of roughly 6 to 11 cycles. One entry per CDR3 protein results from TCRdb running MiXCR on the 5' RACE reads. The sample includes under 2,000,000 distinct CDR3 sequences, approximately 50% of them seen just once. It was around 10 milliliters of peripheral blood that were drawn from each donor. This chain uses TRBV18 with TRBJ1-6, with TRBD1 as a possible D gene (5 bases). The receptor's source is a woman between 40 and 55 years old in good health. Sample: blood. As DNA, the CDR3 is TGTGCCAGCTCACCACTACAGGACGATAATTCACCCCTCCACTTT. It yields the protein CASSPLQDDNSPLHF.